The 22 T cell receptor beta chains in this list originate from one sample, sequenced in a study of regulatory T cells in long-lasting Graves disease. Described time point: persistent/refractory GD, antithyroid drugs over 5 years with positive TRAb. Making the TCR library involved RNA that had been extracted from PBMCs. Building the TCR beta libraries relied on iRepertoire HTBI primers, and CDR3 regions underwent Arm-PCR. In TCRdb, the multiplex PCR reads were re-called with MiXCR into one record per CDR3 protein. The sample shows 300,000 to 350,000 distinct CDR3 sequences, around 20% of them seen only once. Here the sequenced sample was peripheral blood mononuclear cells (PBMCs), taken when the disease was refractory, from a patient treated with antithyroid drugs. These receptors were collected from a female donor with Graves disease.

This clonotype was seen only a few times. This chain links TRBV24-1 with TRBJ1-5, with unresolved D. Germline V gene lookup returns CDR1 KGHDR and CDR2 SFDVKD. V was pared by 0 bases and J by 2 bases, with 7 bases between. CDR3 length equals 15 residues. CDR3 in amino acids: CATSDLSGGNQPQHF. Here the CDR3 DNA reads TGTGCCACCAGTGATTTGTCCGGGGGCAATCAGCCCCAGCATTTT.

This clonotype appeared a few times. The chain joins TRBV7-2 to TRBJ2-7, with TRBD2 matching over 9 bases. The trim removed 5 bases at V and 1 base at J, leaving 6 bases unmatched. Germline V gene sequence: CDR1 SGHTA, CDR2 FQGNSA. This CDR3 has 15 amino acids. The CDR3: CASSAAGGTSYEQYF. The CDR3 coding sequence is TGTGCCAGCAGCGCAGCGGGAGGAACTTCCTACGAGCAGTACTTC.

The chain is built from TRBV3-1 and TRBJ2-1; D tentatively reads TRBD1 or TRBD2 (5 bases each). V lost 3 bases and J lost 15, with 15 bases in between. Looked up from germline, CDR1 is LGHDT and CDR2 is YNNKEL (reference sequence). The CDR3 consists of 12 residues. CDR3: CASSHSGTERFF. The DNA of the CDR3 is TGTGCCAGCAGCCATTCCGGGACCGAGAGGTTCTTC.

This clonotype has only a few counts. The chain links TRBV6-1 to TRBJ1-2; a weak D match, TRBD1 (5 bases). Trimming stripped 1 base from V and 4 bases from J, with 19 bases between. Germline loops: CDR1 MNHNS, CDR2 SASEGT. The CDR3 is made up of 17 amino acids. CDR3 residues: CASSEGTSRDGSYGYTF. CDR3 DNA sequence: TGTGCCAGCAGTGAAGGGACATCCCGGGACGGCAGCTATGGCTACACCTTC.

The gene calls are TRBV20-1 and TRBJ2-3, with 14 bases aligning to TRBD2. CDR3 length equals 20 residues. With V trimmed by 2 bases and J by 2 bases, 15 bases remained unmatched. Per germline, CDR1 DFQATT and CDR2 SNEGSKA (reference sequence). DNA of the CDR3: TGCAGTGCTAGACCCGGGACTAGCGGGAGTTTTTACGGGCCCACAGATACGCAGTATTTT. Translating it yields CSARPGTSGSFYGPTDTQYF.

As concerns this clonotype: Mismatch with germline at one junction end may stem from a read error. The chain is built from TRBV9 and TRBJ2-2, with D possibly TRBD2 on 5 matching bases. The germline gives CDR1 SGDLS, CDR2 YYNGEE. This CDR3 spans 15 amino acids. The CDR3: CASSVGASITGKLFF. The CDR3 bases are TGTGCCAGCAGCGTAGGCGCCTCTATTACCGGGAAGCTGTTTTTT.

This clonotype appeared many times. The CDR3 region has the DNA TGTGCCATCAGTGAGTCCGGTTACGAGCAGTACTTC. Translation: CAISESGYEQYF. This sequence joins TRBV10-3 and TRBJ2-7; D uncertain. V lost 0 bases, J lost 4 bases, and 4 bases lay in between. This CDR3 contains 12 residues. Germline values: CDR1 ENHRY, CDR2 SYGVKD.

The rearrangement links TRBV7-2 to TRBJ2-1; D tentatively reads TRBD1 or TRBD2 (5 bases each). The germline V and J ends were trimmed by 5 bases and 0 bases, with 20 bases remaining between them. Germline V gives CDR1 SGHTA, CDR2 FQGNSA. The CDR3 spans 18 residues. CDR3 amino acids: CASSPRGVAAVSYNEQFF. CDR3 nucleotide sequence: TGTGCCAGCAGCCCGAGAGGGGTTGCGGCTGTCTCCTACAATGAGCAGTTCTTC.

This clonotype was recorded a few times. The rearrangement links TRBV6-1 to TRBJ2-7, with 8 nucleotides matching TRBD1. The V and J ends lost 3 bases and 2 bases, in that order; junction bases with no gene match: 6. The germline gives CDR1 MNHNS, CDR2 SASEGT. The CDR3 contains 15 residues. This CDR3 reads CASSEIGTGPYEQYF. The CDR3 region has the DNA TGTGCCAGCAGTGAGATAGGGACAGGTCCCTACGAGCAGTACTTC.

This clonotype was seen repeatedly, ten times or more. A junction end diverges from the germline sequence, so it may reflect a read error. V gene TRBV19 combines with J gene TRBJ2-5, with D perhaps matching TRBD1 (6 bases). Germline lookup yields CDR1 LNHDA and CDR2 SQIVND (reference sequence). There are 13 residues in the CDR3. CDR3 DNA: TGTGCCAGCAGTACTGGGACACAAGAGACCCAGTACTTC. It is translated as CASSTGTQETQYF.

This clonotype was counted a few times. V usage is TRBV28 and J usage is TRBJ1-5, with D possibly matching TRBD1 (6 bases). The CDR3 has 15 residues. In germline, CDR1 is MDHEN, CDR2 SYDVKM. V was pared by 6 bases and J by 5 bases, with 17 bases between. CDR3 sequence reads: CASSAQGGGYQPQHF. CDR3 DNA: TGTGCCAGCAGCGCTCAAGGCGGGGGCTATCAGCCCCAGCATTTT. Supplemented by reference TRBV28 and TRBJ1-5, the full variable domain reads DVKVTQSSRYLVKRTGEKVFLECVQDMDHENMFWYRQDPGLGLRLIYFSYDVKMKEKGDIPEGYSVSREKKERFSLILESASTNQTSMYLCASSAQGGGYQPQHFGDGTRLSIL.

Many counts were recorded for this clonotype. The chain uses TRBV5-5 and TRBJ1-2; D remains ambiguous. Trimming removed 1 base from V and 5 bases from J, with 9 bases in between. CDR3 size: 13 residues. The germline V gene encodes CDR1 SGHKS and CDR2 YYEKEE (reference sequence). CDR3 region: CASSLLVEYGYTF. CDR3 nucleotide sequence: TGTGCCAGCAGCTTGCTCGTCGAGTATGGCTACACCTTC. The complete variable domain, with remaining parts taken from reference TRBV5-5 and TRBJ1-2, reads DAGVTQSPTHLIKTRGQQVTLRCSPISGHKSVSWYQQVLGQGPQFIFQYYEKEERGRGNFPDRFSARQFPNYSSELNVNALLLGDSALYLCASSLLVEYGYTFGSGTRLTVV.

This clonotype was counted only a few times. The chain is built from TRBV18 and TRBJ2-1; 13 nucleotides line up with TRBD2. CDR1 is KGHSH and CDR2 is LQKENI in the germline V gene. The CDR3 runs 17 residues. V was clipped by 0 bases and J by 6 bases; unmatched bases: 5. The CDR3 DNA is TGTGCCAGCTCACCACCGATGGGACTAGCGGGAAGCAATGAGCAGTTCTTC. This translates into CASSPPMGLAGSNEQFF.

This clonotype was seen repeatedly, ten times or more. The chain couples TRBV12-3 or TRBV12-4 to TRBJ1-5, with D hard to call. V was trimmed by 5 bases and J by 7 bases, leaving 12 bases between them. The CDR3 contains 13 residues. Written as DNA, the CDR3 is TGTGCCAGCAGTCCGCCGGGTGGGCAGCCCCAGCATTTT. Translated, it gives CASSPPGGQPQHF.

This clonotype is a singleton in its sample. The chain couples TRBV19 to TRBJ1-1, with D unresolved. CDR3 size: 12 residues. The germline V gene has CDR1 LNHDA and CDR2 SQIVND (reference sequence). V lost 8 bases to trimming and J lost 3 bases, with 10 bases between them. The CDR3 sequence: CASRFPDTEAFF. CDR3 sequence (DNA): TGTGCCAGTCGATTCCCTGACACTGAAGCTTTCTTT.

This clonotype came up many times. The chain is built from TRBV20-1 and TRBJ2-7; maybe TRBD1 (5 bases). Germline V lookup: CDR1 DFQATT, CDR2 SNEGSKA (reference sequence). This CDR3 has 13 residues. Trimming removed 1 base from V and 2 bases from J, with 9 bases in between. The CDR3 sequence: CSARAPGTYEQYF. The CDR3 bases are TGCAGTGCTAGAGCGCCAGGGACCTACGAGCAGTACTTC.

In its sample, this clonotype was seen many times. The chain employs TRBV12-3 or TRBV12-4 and TRBJ1-5; no reliable D call. Trimming took off 3 bases at V and 0 bases at J, with 6 bases between the two ends. The CDR3 is made up of 14 amino acids. The CDR3 loop is CASSLVTSNQPQHF. CDR3 sequence (DNA): TGTGCCAGCAGTTTGGTAACTAGCAATCAGCCCCAGCATTTT.

In this sample, this clonotype turned up many times. J is TRBJ1-5 and V is TRBV11-2; a weak D match, TRBD1 (6 bases). CDR1 is SGHAT and CDR2 is FQNNGV in the germline V gene. There are 15 residues in the CDR3. V gave up 1 base and J gave up 3 bases, with 10 bases separating them. This CDR3 is CASSLAGQTNQPQHF. For the CDR3, the DNA is TGTGCCAGCAGCTTAGCGGGACAAACCAATCAGCCCCAGCATTTT. Based on the CDR3 plus reference TRBV11-2 and TRBJ1-5, the full variable domain is EAGVAQSPRYKIIEKRQSVAFWCNPISGHATLYWYQQILGQGPKLLIQFQNNGVVDDSQLPKDRFSAERLKGVDSTLKIQPAKLEDSAVYLCASSLAGQTNQPQHFGDGTRLSIL.

With respect to this clonotype: This sequence may be a read error, since a much larger clone differs from it by one base. This chain uses TRBV20-1 with TRBJ2-5; 7 positions agree with TRBD1. Germline CDR1 reads DFQATT; CDR2 reads SNEGSKA (reference sequence). CDR3 length: 12 residues. The CDR3 coding sequence is TGCAGTGGACGAGGGGGCAGAGAGGCCCAGTACTTC. It translates to CSGRGGREAQYF.

V and J are TRBV24-1 and TRBJ1-5, with D possibly TRBD1 on 6 matching bases. Trimming pared 6 bases from V and 3 bases from J, leaving 14 bases between. Germline loops: CDR1 KGHDR, CDR2 SFDVKD. This CDR3 spans 15 amino acids. CDR3 sequence: CATSQGGQNNQPQHF. In nucleotides, the CDR3 is TGTGCCACCAGTCAGGGTGGACAGAACAATCAGCCCCAGCATTTT.

This clonotype appeared once. The V call is TRBV20-1, the J call TRBJ1-3, with D unclear. The CDR3 runs 11 residues. Germline loops: CDR1 DFQATT, CDR2 SNEGSKA (reference sequence). V was clipped by 6 bases and J by 3 bases, with 6 bases between them. CDR3 sequence (DNA): TGCAGTGCAGATATTGGAAACACCATATATTTT. Translating gives CSADIGNTIYF.

This clonotype was counted a few times. The chain employs TRBV30 and TRBJ2-7, with D possibly being TRBD2 (5 bases). The germline CDR1 and CDR2 sequences are GTSNPN and SVGIG (reference sequence). The CDR3 has 15 amino acids. V shed 1 base and J shed 0 bases, with 13 bases lying between them. DNA for the CDR3: TGTGCCTGGAGTGCCTTAGGGAGTTCCTCCTACGAGCAGTACTTC. Amino acids: CAWSALGSSSYEQYF.